A selection of T cell receptor beta chains follows, all from one sample in a study of blood T cell repertoires in COVID-19. The table came from immunoSEQ multiplex PCR; TCRdb's copy has only in-frame clones and leaves some out. The sample lists around 130,000 clones, approximately 90% occurring once. Sequenced input: peripheral blood. The receptors were sampled from a human donor with COVID-19, enrolled during active disease. The donor label of this sample is uncertain. CDR3s include the opening cysteine and the closing phenylalanine or tryptophan. The D gene is left open where the match is weak. Only part of the rows carry a size: once, few, many, or a class if the clone is expanded.

length	size	J	D	V	DNA	CDR3
15	NA	TRBJ1-4	NA	TRBV28	TGTGCCAGCAGGTCCGGGGGGGAGGGAAATGAAAAACTGTTTTTT	CASRSGGEGNEKLFF
14	once	TRBJ1-1	NA	TRBV6-5	TGTGCCAGCAGATCGGGTTGGGAGTACACTGAAGCTTTCTTT	CASRSGWEYTEAFF
11	NA	TRBJ1-6	TRBD1	TRBV12-3/TRBV12-4	TGTGCCAGCACCCACCAGGGGGCCCTCCACTTT	CASTHQGALHF
14	NA	TRBJ1-5	NA	TRBV19	TGTGCCAGTAGTATTGAGGGTAGCAATCAGCCCCAGCATTTT	CASSIEGSNQPQHF
13	NA	TRBJ1-5	NA	TRBV2	TGTGCCAGTGGGAGGGGATCCGATCAGCCCCAGCATTTT	CASGRGSDQPQHF
14	NA	TRBJ1-1	TRBD1	TRBV2	TGTGCCAGCAGAGAAGACAGGGTAGGCACTGAAGCTTTCTTT	CASREDRVGTEAFF
15	NA	TRBJ2-1	NA	TRBV15	TGTGCCACCAGCAGGCCCCGGGGGAGGGGGGGCGAGCAGTTCTTC	CATSRPRGRGGEQFF
13	NA	TRBJ1-2	TRBD1	TRBV19	TGTGGCACCGGGTCGGAGGGGGCCTATGGCTACACCTTC	CGTGSEGAYGYTF
17	NA	TRBJ2-1	TRBD2	TRBV19	TGTGCCAGTTCCCCAATGGCGACTAGCGGGGGGGCGGGTGAGCAGTTCTTC	CASSPMATSGGAGEQFF
13	NA	TRBJ2-7	TRBD1	TRBV5-5	TGTGCCAGCAGCGGACAGGGGTACTACGAGCAGTACTTC	CASSGQGYYEQYF
14	NA	TRBJ2-7	NA	TRBV13	TGTGCCAGCAGCTTTCGTTCACAGCCCTACGAGCAGTACTTC	CASSFRSQPYEQYF
15	NA	TRBJ1-1	NA	TRBV5-4	TGTGCCAGCAGCTTGGTATCAGGGATGGGCACTGAAGCTTTCTTT	CASSLVSGMGTEAFF
14	NA	TRBJ2-1	TRBD2	TRBV2	TGTGCCAGCATGCGGCGGGAGGGGTACAATGAGCAGTTCTTC	CASMRREGYNEQFF
13	NA	TRBJ2-1	NA	TRBV13	TGTGCCAGCAGCTTAGGACAGAACTATGAGCAGTTCTTC	CASSLGQNYEQFF
14	once	TRBJ1-2	TRBD1	TRBV5-1	TGCGCCAGCAGCTTGTTACAGGGGGCTTCTGGCTACACCTTC	CASSLLQGASGYTF
14	once	TRBJ1-3	NA	TRBV3-1/TRBV3-2	TGTGCCAGCAGCCAACAAGGGGATGGAAACACCATATATTTT	CASSQQGDGNTIYF
16	NA	TRBJ1-2	NA	TRBV25-1	TGTGCCAGCAGTGAATTCAGGCGGGGCGAAAACTATGGCTACACCTTC	CASSEFRRGENYGYTF
12	NA	TRBJ1-1	NA	TRBV6-5	TGTGCCAGCGGCAGGGGAGAGACTGAAGCTTTCTTT	CASGRGETEAFF
14	NA	TRBJ1-5	TRBD1	TRBV5-6	TGTGCCAGCAGCTTCGGACAGGGCAATCAGCCCCAGCATTTT	CASSFGQGNQPQHF
13	NA	TRBJ1-6	NA	TRBV28	TGTGCCAGCAGTTTGACAGCATATTCACCCCTCCACTTT	CASSLTAYSPLHF
16	NA	TRBJ2-1	NA	TRBV12-2	TGTGCAAGTCGCTCGCTGGACAGGGGTTATTCCGATGAGCAGTTCTTC	CASRSLDRGYSDEQFF
10	once	TRBJ1-5	NA	TRBV29-1	TGCAGCCTCAGAGGTCAGCCCCAGCATTTT	CSLRGQPQHF
14	NA	TRBJ2-1	TRBD2	TRBV5-8	TGTGCCAGCAGCCGGACTAGCAGCTACAATGAGCAGTTCTTC	CASSRTSSYNEQFF
14	NA	TRBJ2-2	TRBD1	TRBV28	TGTGCCGGACGGAGACAGGGGTGGACCGGGGAGCTGTTTTTT	CAGRRQGWTGELFF
14	NA	TRBJ2-6	NA	TRBV24-1	TGTGCCACCAGTGGAGACTCTGGGGCCAACGTCCTGACTTTC	CATSGDSGANVLTF
15	NA	TRBJ1-1	NA	TRBV28	TGTGCCAGCAGTTACCGGGGTATCATGAACACTGAAGCTTTCTTT	CASSYRGIMNTEAFF
17	NA	TRBJ2-3	NA	TRBV7-7	TGTGCCAGCAGCTTAGTGCGGCGGGCGGCGTCGTCTGATACGCAGTATTTT	CASSLVRRAASSDTQYF
11	NA	TRBJ1-4	NA	TRBV30	TGTGCCTGGAGTCCAGGGGAGGGCTTGTTTTTT	CAWSPGEGLFF
17	NA	TRBJ1-5	TRBD1	TRBV6-1	TGTGCCAGCAGTGAAGAGACAGGGAGTGGGAGCAATCAGCCCCAGCATTTT	CASSEETGSGSNQPQHF
11	NA	TRBJ1-2	TRBD1	TRBV29-1	TGCAGCGTTGAGACAGGGTATGGCTACACCTTC	CSVETGYGYTF
17	NA	TRBJ2-2	TRBD1	TRBV5-1	TGCGCCAGCAGCTTGGGGACAGGGGCGATGAACACCGGGGAGCTGTTTTTT	CASSLGTGAMNTGELFF
11	NA	TRBJ2-1	NA	TRBV2	TGTGCCAGCAGCTCTTACAATGAGCAGTTCTTC	CASSSYNEQFF
13	NA	TRBJ2-5	TRBD1	TRBV29-1	TGCAGCGGAGTGACAGGGGGCGGTGAGACCCAGTACTTC	CSGVTGGGETQYF
13	NA	TRBJ1-4	TRBD1	TRBV10-3	TGTGCCGCCCGGCAGGGGGTTGATGAAAAACTGTTTTTT	CAARQGVDEKLFF
14	once	TRBJ2-7	TRBD2	TRBV7-8	TGTGCCAGCAGCTTGGGACTAGCGGGCTACGAGCAGTACTTC	CASSLGLAGYEQYF
15	once	TRBJ1-6	NA	TRBV4-1	TGCGCCAGCGGCCAAACAGGTTCCTATAATTCACCCCTCCACTTT	CASGQTGSYNSPLHF
13	NA	TRBJ2-7	NA	TRBV11-1	TGTGCCAGCAGCGCTCTAGAGGGCTACGAGCAGTACTTC	CASSALEGYEQYF
15	NA	TRBJ2-2	NA	TRBV7-2	TGTGCCAGCAGCTTAATCAGGGTGGACACCGGGGAGCTGTTTTTT	CASSLIRVDTGELFF
16	NA	TRBJ2-3	TRBD2	TRBV3-1/TRBV3-2	TGTGCCAGCAGCCTAGCGGGGGCCGGGGCCACAGATACGCAGTATTTT	CASSLAGAGATDTQYF
12	NA	TRBJ2-5	NA	TRBV15	TGTGCCACCAGCAGAGATATGGAGACCCAGTACTTC	CATSRDMETQYF
15	NA	TRBJ2-2	TRBD1	TRBV19	TGTGCCAGTAATGGGGGACAGGGGTGGACCGGGGAGCTGTTTTTT	CASNGGQGWTGELFF
13	NA	TRBJ1-2	NA	TRBV5-1	TGCGCCAGCAGTAGCTTGTCGGGGGAAGGCTACACCTTC	CASSSLSGEGYTF
14	NA	TRBJ1-1	NA	TRBV11-1	TGTGCCAGCAGCTTACTACCTACTTTAACTGAAGCTTTCTTT	CASSLLPTLTEAFF
17	NA	TRBJ2-7	TRBD2	TRBV11-3	TGTGCCAGCAGCTTAGACCGACGACGGGGGGAAGCCTACGAGCAGTACTTC	CASSLDRRRGEAYEQYF
16	few	TRBJ1-2	NA	TRBV19	TGTGCCAGTAGTATAGATCCGGCAGAGGCTCACTATGGCTACACCTTC	CASSIDPAEAHYGYTF
13	once	TRBJ2-5	NA	TRBV3-1/TRBV3-2	TGTGCCAGCAGCCAATCTCTCCAAGAGACCCAGTACTTC	CASSQSLQETQYF
15	NA	TRBJ2-5	TRBD2	TRBV7-6	TGTGCCAGCAGCTCTCCGGGACTAGCTCAAGAGACCCAGTACTTC	CASSSPGLAQETQYF
14	NA	TRBJ2-5	NA	TRBV5-5	TGTGCCAGCAGCTTGATCAGGGACCAAGAGACCCAGTACTTC	CASSLIRDQETQYF
16	NA	TRBJ2-2	NA	TRBV7-3	TGTGCCAGCAGCTTAAATGCAGGGGCGGCCACCGGGGAGCTGTTTTTT	CASSLNAGAATGELFF
15	NA	TRBJ1-1	NA	TRBV7-2	TGTGCCAGCAGCTCCCGCAGGGGATCCCTGACTGAAGCTTTCTTT	CASSSRRGSLTEAFF
13	NA	TRBJ2-7	NA	TRBV11-2	TGTGCCAGCAGCTTAAAAGGGGCCTACGAGCAGTACTTC	CASSLKGAYEQYF
14	NA	TRBJ2-1	TRBD2	TRBV30	TGTGCCTGGTCTAGCGGGAGCTCCTACAATGAGCAGTTCTTC	CAWSSGSSYNEQFF
13	NA	TRBJ1-1	TRBD1	TRBV11-3	TGTGCCAGCAGCTTAGGGACAGGGCGGGAAGCTTTCTTT	CASSLGTGREAFF
12	NA	TRBJ2-3	NA	TRBV29-1	TGCAGCTCCGCGGGGTTTACAGATACGCAGTATTTT	CSSAGFTDTQYF
13	NA	TRBJ2-5	NA	TRBV6-6	TGTGCCAGCAGCGAACAGGGAGTCGAGACCCAGTACTTC	CASSEQGVETQYF
16	NA	TRBJ1-1	NA	TRBV27	TGTGCCAGCAGTTTAAAGGACTTCTATAAAATTATAGAAGCTTTCTTT	CASSLKDFYKIIEAFF
14	NA	TRBJ2-7	NA	TRBV18	TGTGCCAGCTCACCACCGGGACTCTCCTACGAGCAGTACTTC	CASSPPGLSYEQYF
15	NA	TRBJ1-6	NA	TRBV11-2	TGTGCCAGCAGCTTTGGAGGCAGGCCTAATTCACCCCTCCACTTT	CASSFGGRPNSPLHF
17	NA	TRBJ1-3	NA	TRBV5-1	TGCGCCAGCAGCTTGGACTTCCGGTTGGCGGATGGAAACACCATATATTTT	CASSLDFRLADGNTIYF